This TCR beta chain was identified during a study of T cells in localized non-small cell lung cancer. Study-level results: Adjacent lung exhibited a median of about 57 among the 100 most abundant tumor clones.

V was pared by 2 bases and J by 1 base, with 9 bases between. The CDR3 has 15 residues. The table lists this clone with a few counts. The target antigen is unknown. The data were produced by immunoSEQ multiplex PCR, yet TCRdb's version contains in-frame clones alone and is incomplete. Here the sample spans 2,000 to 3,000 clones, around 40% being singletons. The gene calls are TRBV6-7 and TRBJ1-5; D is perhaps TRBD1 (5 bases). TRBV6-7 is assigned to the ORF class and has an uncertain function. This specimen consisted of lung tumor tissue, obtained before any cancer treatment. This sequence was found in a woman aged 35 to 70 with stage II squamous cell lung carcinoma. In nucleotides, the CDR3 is TGTGCCAGCAGTTACAGGGGCGGAAGCAATCAGCCCCAGCATTTT. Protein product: CASSYRGGSNQPQHF.